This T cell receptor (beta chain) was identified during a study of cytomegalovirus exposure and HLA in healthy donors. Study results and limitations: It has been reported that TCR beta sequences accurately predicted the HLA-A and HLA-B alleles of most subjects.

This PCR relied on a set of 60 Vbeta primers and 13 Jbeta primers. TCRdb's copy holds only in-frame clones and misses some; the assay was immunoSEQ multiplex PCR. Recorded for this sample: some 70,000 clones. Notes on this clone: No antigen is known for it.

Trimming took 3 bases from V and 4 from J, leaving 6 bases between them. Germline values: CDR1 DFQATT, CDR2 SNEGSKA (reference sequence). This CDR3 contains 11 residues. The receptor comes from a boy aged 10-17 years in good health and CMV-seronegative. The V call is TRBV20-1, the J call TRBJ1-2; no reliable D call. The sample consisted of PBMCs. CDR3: CSASPGYGYTF. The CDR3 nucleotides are TGCAGTGCTAGCCCCGGCTATGGCTACACCTTC.